These 8 T cell receptor beta chains were sequenced from one sample in a study of regulatory T cells in long-lasting Graves disease. In TCRdb, the reads were re-called with MiXCR into one record per CDR3 protein. The table has 550 to 700 distinct CDR3 sequences, more than 75% seen once. From PBMCs, RNA was extracted and then used to make the TCR library. This specimen consisted of peripheral blood mononuclear cells (PBMCs), obtained with antithyroid drug treatment, in newly diagnosed or persistent Graves disease (not recorded which). The receptors derive from a woman between 50 and 59 years old with Graves disease.

This chain links TRBV19 with TRBJ1-1; 8 nucleotides match TRBD1. The J segment lost 7 bases and the V segment lost 5 bases, leaving 6 bases of the junction unmatched. The V gene's germline CDR1 is LNHDA and CDR2 SQIVND (reference sequence). CDR3 length: 13 amino acids. Written as DNA, the CDR3 is TGTGCCAGTAGTGTCGGGACAGGATTTGAAGCTTTCTTT. This translates into CASSVGTGFEAFF.

The CDR3 is CASSWTGTSATGELFF. The CDR3 DNA follows: TGTGCCAGCAGTTGGACCGGGACTAGCGCCACCGGGGAGCTGTTTTTT. This chain links TRBV12-3 or TRBV12-4 with TRBJ2-2; 10 positions agree with TRBD2. CDR3 size: 16 residues. J gave up 4 bases and V 4 bases, and 6 bases lay outside the gene matches.

The chain links TRBV7-9 to TRBJ1-4, with TRBD1 matching 8 bases. CDR1 and CDR2 from the germline V gene are SEHNR and FQNEAQ (reference sequence). Trimming cost V 8 bases and J 12 bases; bases outside gene matches: 14. The CDR3 has 14 residues. This CDR3 reads CASGWGQVVGELFF. The CDR3 DNA reads TGTGCCAGCGGCTGGGGACAGGTTGTCGGGGAACTGTTTTTT.

This clonotype was detected a few times. V gene TRBV2 combines with J gene TRBJ2-7; D is possibly TRBD1 (5 bases). The CDR3 is 13 amino acids. Germline-derived CDR1 and CDR2 are SNHLY and FYNNEI. V lost 7 bases and J 1 base, leaving 11 bases between the germline ends. CDR3 protein: CASIPQDSYEQYF. The CDR3 DNA reads as TGTGCCAGCATACCACAGGATTCCTACGAGCAGTACTTC.

The chain recombines TRBV29-1 with TRBJ2-3; D gene unclear. Trimming removed 4 bases at V and 2 bases at J, with 10 bases between. Germline V gene sequence: CDR1 SQVTM, CDR2 ANQGSEA. The length of the CDR3 is 13 residues. The CDR3 reads CSVAWVDTDTQYF. The CDR3 coding sequence is TGCAGCGTTGCGTGGGTAGACACAGATACGCAGTATTTT.

The chain combines TRBV28 with TRBJ2-1; 8 bases fit TRBD1. CDR1 MDHEN and CDR2 SYDVKM come from the germline V gene. This CDR3 contains 16 residues. J was trimmed by 8 bases and V by 7 bases; bases with no gene match: 16. Written as DNA, the CDR3 is TGTGCCAGCATTTATGACAGGACAGGGCATTCGGATGAGCAGTTCTTC. It specifies CASIYDRTGHSDEQFF.

The chain combines TRBV5-1 with TRBJ1-1, with D maybe TRBD1 (5 bases). V was clipped by 4 bases and J by 1 base, with 17 bases between them. Germline V CDR1 and CDR2: SGHRS, YFSETQ. The CDR3 is made up of 16 amino acids. The CDR3: CASSVTVPLGNTEAFF. The CDR3 coding sequence is TGCGCCAGCAGCGTGACAGTCCCCCTTGGGAACACTGAAGCTTTCTTT.

This clonotype has only one observation. The chain employs TRBV10-3 and TRBJ2-1; no clear D. Per germline, CDR1 ENHRY and CDR2 SYGVKD. Trimming removed 2 bases at V and 7 bases at J, with 9 bases between. The length of the CDR3 is 13 residues. As DNA, the CDR3 is TGTGCCATCAGTGAGGTGCCTGGGAATGAGCAGTTCTTC. Its translation is CAISEVPGNEQFF.